This is a list of T cell receptor beta chains from one sample in a study of monozygotic twins with inflammatory bowel disease. TCRdb reprocessed the 5' RACE reads, with one entry per CDR3 protein and no DNA. This sample's table reports around 410,000 distinct CDR3 sequences. Sequencing used blood. These receptors all stem from a human donor with ulcerative colitis or Crohn's disease, or a healthy co-twin of an affected twin (not recorded which). Each CDR3 is given with its conserved first and last residue.

v_call	j_call	cdr3_aa
TRBV5-1	TRBJ1-1	CASSLEADEAFF
TRBV4-3	TRBJ2-2	CASSLLAGSGTGELFF
TRBV27	TRBJ1-2	CASSLRPIRQGGYGYTF
TRBV9	TRBJ2-7	CASSVGQGASYEQYF
TRBV30	TRBJ2-7	CAWGTSGEQYF
TRBV20-1	TRBJ2-1	CSVEGGPRSSYNEQFF
TRBV7-9	TRBJ2-2	CASSPDTTPGELFF
TRBV5-1	TRBJ1-4	CASSLGGSRSTNEKLFF
TRBV13	TRBJ1-1	CASSLLRTGGGTEAFF
TRBV27	TRBJ2-2	CASSLESRGARNTGELFF
TRBV6-5	TRBJ1-4	CASSYPEPGQAPTNEKLFF
TRBV15	TRBJ2-7	CATSRDGLTVYEQYF
TRBV5-1	TRBJ1-4	CASSLGVGGTEKLFF